This TCR beta chain came from a study of OX40 agonist ivuxolimab in advanced cancers. V lost 4 bases to trimming and J lost 8 bases, with 22 bases between them. Germline V gene sequence: CDR1 SGHNT, CDR2 YYREEE (reference sequence). The CDR3 runs to 16 residues. Produced via immunoSEQ multiplex PCR; TCRdb's table is partial and in-frame only. The sample includes tens of thousands of clones, more than 70% of them seen just once. The clonotype originates from an adult with an advanced solid tumor such as melanoma, head and neck, liver or kidney cancer. The specimen comprised CD4+ or CD8+ T cells sorted from blood, sampled in a trial of the OX40 agonist ivuxolimab. The gene calls are TRBV5-4 and TRBJ2-1; possibly TRBD2 for D (6 bases). The CDR3 is CASSGDRDSPRDEQFF. The CDR3 region has the DNA TGTGCCAGCAGCGGGGACCGGGACTCTCCCCGGGATGAGCAGTTCTTC.